Sequencing of this TCR beta chain was carried out in a study of shared clonotypes between healthy human individuals (dated by TCRdb to 2019 to 2021). With regard to the full study: A few men and two women, aged 18 to 49 years, made up the cohort. To estimate repertoire size and how much clonotype sharing occurs between individuals, the study deeply sequenced the blood TCR repertoires of 5 or 6 healthy adults. For each donor, CD4 naive and CD4 memory were each run on three plates, CD8 naive on two plates, and CD8 memory on one plate. To increase sequencing depth and limit assay-specific biases, TCR repertoire library preparation and sequencing were carried out by different laboratories using diverse techniques. Leukapheresis yielded between about 0.94 and 8.9 billion PBMCs per donor. Overall study outcomes, separate from this receptor: Sharing across a few donors was observed for about 5% of naive CD4, under 4% of naive CD8, 2% to 2.5% of memory CD4, and approximately 0.41% of memory CD8 clonotypes. Rarefaction of sorted-subset datasets indicated incomplete sequencing despite the large sequencing depth. Sampling was restricted to blood, and TCR repertoires in tissues likely differ from the TCR repertoires found in blood. Pairwise subsampling led to the expectation that sequencing depth would affect the degree of clonotype sharing among donors. Naive subsets generally had larger estimated clonotype richness than memory subsets. Because the study included a small number of donors, the genetic and exposure-history diversity represented was limited. Compared with non-shared clonotypes, the clonotypes found in all four sorted-subset donors had higher generation probabilities.

Relative to germline, V is 2 bases shorter and J is 5 bases shorter, with 6 bases between their ends. The CDR3 starts with the cysteine, ends with the phenylalanine, and has 12 residues. Only CDR3 DNA is held: 36 bases, read in frame from base 1. CDR1 and CDR2, looked up from the germline V gene, are MDHEN and SYDVKM. This clone has just a few counts. No cognate antigen has been identified for it. Qualities for individual bases were not recorded, and no much larger clone is one base off. Other DNA sequences in the sample encode the same CDR3. Using the deep immunoSEQ assay, multiplex PCR amplified TCR CDR3 regions from genomic DNA. Extracted genomic DNA from each cell subset was spread evenly across all wells of several immunoSEQ 96-well plates, with each plate serving as a replicate. For sorted subsets, each replicate PCR was loaded with around 200 ng genomic DNA, equivalent to approximately 27,000 T cell genomes. The purified libraries were quantified using a Qubit 3.0 fluorometer, sized with a Bioanalyzer 2100, and then quantified again using the KAPA Library Quantification kit. A separate single-read 150-cycle Illumina NextSeq 550 flow cell was used to sequence each immunoSEQ 96-well plate. Per the authors' processing: Because the immunoSEQ output held only junctional sequences and lacked quality scores, the filtering could not match the filtering applied to full-length reads. To assign V/J genes and CDR3, sequences were annotated against IMGT germline references using PyIR, a Python wrapper for IgBLAST v1.9. Reads were filtered out if the reads had weak V/J assignments (E-value above 1e-6), no CDR3, stop codons, out-of-frame junctions, or ambiguous translated residues. V3J clonotypes were defined as sequences sharing the same inferred V gene, J gene, and CDR3 amino acid sequence. Percentage overlap between repertoires was computed as shared unique clonotypes divided by the size of the smaller repertoire. Repertoire richness was assessed with RTK rarefaction, the Chao1 estimator, and Recon v2.1 estimates of unobserved clonotypes. Generation probabilities were computed with OLGA for all TCRbeta clonotypes obtained by the gDNA method from a handful of donors. TCRdb took this table from immuneACCESS and kept in-frame rearrangements with V and J called. Such tables lack part of the clones; where checked against another copy, unresolved V genes explain under half of the gap, and the rest is unexplained. For V, J and clone size, that table is used; D and trimming come from the DNA. For this sample there are some 2.3 million clones; more than 85% appear just once. In total, the top ten clones hold around 0.4% of the sample.

Donors were healthy HIV-negative adults with no recently reported acute infections or vaccinations. Every donor was a Caucasian adult residing in Nashville, Tennessee, USA. CD4+ T cells were enriched by magnetic negative selection, after which naive cells were positively selected on CD45RA and the negative fraction was taken as the memory subset. Blood was obtained by leukapheresis, after which PBMCs were separated by Ficoll-Histopaque density gradient centrifugation and cryopreserved in liquid nitrogen vapor phase. Analytical flow cytometry was used to check the purity and quantity of every magnetically sorted T cell population. Genomic DNA was isolated from each sorted fraction and quantified by UV absorbance on a Nanodrop 2000c.

The chain links TRBV28 with TRBJ1-2; a tentative D match to TRBD1 spans 5 bases. This clonotype was sampled from a man aged 18 to 35 in good health. Some clones in this sample may be carry-over from other donors' samples. Sequenced input: naive CD4+ T cells from PBMCs. The cell subset or site label of this sample denotes: CD45RA+ positively selected. The DNA sequence follows: TGTGCCAGCAGTTTAGGGGGTTATGGCTACACCTTC. Its translation reads: CASSLGGYGYTF.